These 32 T cell receptor beta chains came from one sample sequenced in a study of blood T cell repertoires in COVID-19. Generated by immunoSEQ multiplex PCR, the TCRdb table keeps only in-frame clones and is missing some. In the table there are 150,000 or so clones, about 87% of which are singletons. What was sequenced was peripheral blood. These receptors were obtained from a man in his sixties with acute or convalescent COVID-19.

The rearrangement uses TRBV12-3 or TRBV12-4 and TRBJ1-2; possible D gene TRBD1, 6 bases. This CDR3 is 12 amino acids long. Trimming left V 7 bases short and J 4 bases short, with 10 bases between. CDR3 sequence (DNA): TGTGCCAGCAAAGGACAGCTCTATGGCTACACCTTC. Amino acid sequence: CASKGQLYGYTF.

This chain links TRBV18 with TRBJ2-2, with TRBD2 as a possible D gene (6 bases). The CDR3 spans 16 residues. Trimming removed 3 bases from V and 2 bases from J, with 13 bases in between. CDR1 is KGHSH and CDR2 is LQKENI in the germline V gene. The CDR3 protein is CASSPLPGANTGELFF. The CDR3, as DNA: TGTGCCAGCTCACCTCTTCCGGGAGCAAACACCGGGGAGCTGTTTTTT.

V is TRBV6-1 and J is TRBJ1-2; 7 bases agree with TRBD1. With V trimmed by 0 bases and J by 0 bases, 7 bases remained unmatched. CDR3 length equals 17 residues. The V gene's germline CDR1 is MNHNS and CDR2 SASEGT. The CDR3 region is CASSEASGQVPNYGYTF. The CDR3 coding sequence is TGTGCCAGCAGTGAAGCAAGCGGACAGGTTCCTAACTATGGCTACACCTTC.

The DNA of the CDR3 is TGTGCCAGCAGTTTCGTTGGGACAGGGGGCTTGTGGAGCAATCAGCCCCAGCATTTT. As protein: CASSFVGTGGLWSNQPQHF. The chain carries TRBV28 and TRBJ1-5; the match to TRBD1 covers 12 bases. The CDR3 is 19 residues long. J was trimmed by 1 base and V by 3 bases; bases with no gene match: 10. CDR1 is MDHEN and CDR2 is SYDVKM in the germline V gene. Full variable domain (rest looked up from reference TRBV28 and TRBJ1-5): DVKVTQSSRYLVKRTGEKVFLECVQDMDHENMFWYRQDPGLGLRLIYFSYDVKMKEKGDIPEGYSVSREKKERFSLILESASTNQTSMYLCASSFVGTGGLWSNQPQHFGDGTRLSIL.

This chain joins TRBV19 and TRBJ1-2; a weak D match, TRBD1 (6 bases). Trimming removed 7 bases from V and 2 bases from J, with 11 bases in between. CDR1 and CDR2 from the germline V gene are LNHDA and SQIVND (reference sequence). The CDR3 extends over 13 amino acids. CDR3 sequence (DNA): TGTGCCAGTACTCTCGACAGGAACTATGGCTACACCTTC. Translation gives CASTLDRNYGYTF.

The V call is TRBV11-2, the J call TRBJ2-1; 9 nucleotides agree with TRBD2. Germline V gene sequence: CDR1 SGHAT, CDR2 FQNNGV. This CDR3 is built from 15 residues. Losses at the gene ends were 5 bases for V and 4 bases for J; bases not matched to a gene: 6. The CDR3 spells CASSPVAGAYNEQFF. As DNA, the CDR3 is TGTGCCAGCAGCCCAGTAGCGGGGGCGTACAATGAGCAGTTCTTC.

J is TRBJ1-1 and V is TRBV29-1, with 8 bases identical to TRBD1. J was trimmed by 0 bases and V by 7 bases; bases with no gene match: 10. Germline V gene sequence: CDR1 SQVTM, CDR2 ANQGSEA. CDR3 length: 15 residues. CDR3 DNA sequence: TGCAGCGCTCGGGACAGGCGCAGCATGAACACTGAAGCTTTCTTT. This translates into CSARDRRSMNTEAFF.

This clone was seen more than once but under ten times. The chain carries TRBV7-9 and TRBJ1-1; no definite D call. The CDR3 is 13 amino acids. With 1 base removed from V and 4 bases from J, the gap between germline ends came to 7 bases. Germline values: CDR1 SEHNR, CDR2 FQNEAQ (reference sequence). This chain's CDR3 is CASSLVEATEAFF. The CDR3 DNA is TGTGCCAGCAGCTTAGTGGAGGCCACTGAAGCTTTCTTT.

The rearrangement links TRBV4-2 to TRBJ2-2; D gene uncertain. From germline, CDR1 is LGHNA and CDR2 YNFKEQ. V lost 1 base, J lost 0 bases, and 6 bases lay in between. The CDR3 has 15 residues. The CDR3 sequence: CASSQAPSNTGELFF. The CDR3 coding sequence is TGTGCCAGCAGCCAAGCCCCATCGAACACCGGGGAGCTGTTTTTT.

This chain connects TRBV25-1 to TRBJ2-2, with 9 bases fitting TRBD2. Germline V gene data show CDR1 as MGHDK and CDR2 as SYGVNS. The CDR3 is 17 amino acids. The V and J ends lost 1 base and 4 bases, in that order; junction bases with no gene match: 7. The CDR3 here is CASSESASGAGTGELFF. The CDR3 DNA sequence: TGTGCCAGCAGTGAATCGGCTAGCGGGGCAGGCACCGGGGAGCTGTTTTTT. Based on the CDR3 plus reference TRBV25-1 and TRBJ2-2, the full variable domain is EADIYQTPRYLVIGTGKKITLECSQTMGHDKMYWYQQDPGMELHLIHYSYGVNSTEKGDLSSESTVSRIRTEHFPLTLESARPSHTSQYLCASSESASGAGTGELFFGEGSRLTVL.

This clone was recorded a few times. The rearrangement uses TRBV30 and TRBJ1-1, with TRBD1 identical over 10 bases. V lost 8 bases to trimming and J lost 4 bases; unmatched junction nucleotides: 7. This CDR3 region has 13 residues. Germline lookup yields CDR1 GTSNPN and CDR2 SVGIG (reference sequence). CDR3 in amino acids: CARDRGLGTEAFF. In DNA, the CDR3 is TGTGCCCGAGACAGGGGGCTGGGCACTGAAGCTTTCTTT.

The chain joins TRBV19 to TRBJ2-1; 8 bases match TRBD2. After removal of 4 bases from V and 12 bases from J, the junction contained 8 bases not matched to a gene. The CDR3 covers 13 residues. Germline values: CDR1 LNHDA, CDR2 SQIVND (reference sequence). CDR3 in DNA: TGTGCCAGTAGTACCGAGATAGCGGGACTGCAGTTCTTC. Translated: CASSTEIAGLQFF.

This chain joins TRBV5-5 and TRBJ1-1, with a possible D match to TRBD1 (6 bases). The CDR3 has 13 amino acids. V shed 4 bases and J shed 4 bases, with 11 bases lying between them. CDR1 is SGHKS, CDR2 YYEKEE, per germline (reference sequence). The CDR3 DNA follows: TGTGCCAGCAGCCTTCAGGGGACCACTGAAGCTTTCTTT. This encodes CASSLQGTTEAFF.

The chain recombines TRBV9 with TRBJ1-2; D uncertain. Germline values: CDR1 SGDLS, CDR2 YYNGEE. The CDR3 is 13 amino acids. V was pared by 0 bases and J by 6 bases, with 9 bases between. DNA of the CDR3: TGTGCCAGCAGCGTAGTAGAGAGGGATGGCTACACCTTC. Translating it yields CASSVVERDGYTF. The full variable domain, its missing parts supplied by reference TRBV9 and TRBJ1-2, is DSGVTQTPKHLITATGQRVTLRCSPRSGDLSVYWYQQSLDQGLQFLIQYYNGEERAKGNILERFSAQQFPDLHSELNLSSLELGDSALYFCASSVVERDGYTFGSGTRLTVV.

The chain has TRBV14 and TRBJ2-2; possible D gene TRBD1, 5 bases. V was cut by 3 bases and J by 0 bases, with 11 bases left in between. Germline-derived CDR1 and CDR2 are SGHDN and FVKESK. This CDR3 has 16 residues. The CDR3 loop is CASSQYRFSNTGELFF. In nucleotides, the CDR3 is TGTGCCAGCAGCCAGTACAGGTTCTCGAACACCGGGGAGCTGTTTTTT.

The chain uses TRBV25-1 and TRBJ1-2; D is ambiguous. The V end lost 1 base, the J end lost 1 base, and 7 bases lay between the germline ends. Germline values: CDR1 MGHDK, CDR2 SYGVNS. The CDR3 spans 14 residues. This chain's CDR3 is CASSEWGDNYGYTF. The DNA of the CDR3 is TGTGCCAGCAGTGAATGGGGAGATAACTATGGCTACACCTTC.

J is TRBJ1-3 and V is TRBV3-1 (or the pseudogene TRBV3-2); no firm D call. Trimming cost V 4 bases and J 4 bases, with 20 bases left between them. Germline values: CDR1 LGHDT, CDR2 YNNKEL (reference sequence). The CDR3 extends over 17 amino acids. The CDR3 reads CASSLNPGQATGNTIYF. DNA of the CDR3: TGTGCCAGCAGCCTCAATCCTGGCCAGGCGACGGGAAACACCATATATTTT.

The rearrangement links TRBV7-2 to TRBJ2-2; 10 bases align to TRBD1. The CDR3 runs 15 residues. Unmatched junction bases numbered 3, after V lost 5 bases and J lost 3 bases. Germline V gene data show CDR1 as SGHTA and CDR2 as FQGNSA. The DNA for the CDR3 is TGTGCCAGCAGCCCTGGACAGGGGGACACCGGGGAGCTGTTTTTT. Its protein product is CASSPGQGDTGELFF.

This clone was observed a few times. The chain has TRBV10-3 and TRBJ2-5, with 7 positions matching TRBD1. The CDR3 covers 14 residues. With 3 bases clipped from V and 4 bases from J, the junction kept 5 bases outside the gene matches. Germline V gives CDR1 ENHRY, CDR2 SYGVKD. The CDR3 sequence: CAISDSGGSETQYF. Here the CDR3 DNA reads TGTGCCATCAGTGATTCAGGGGGTTCAGAGACCCAGTACTTC.

The genes are TRBV9 and TRBJ2-2; 11 positions match TRBD2. The CDR3 is made up of 17 amino acids. Germline CDR1 reads SGDLS; CDR2 reads YYNGEE. The ends lost 2 bases at V and 2 bases at J; junction bases unmatched: 5. CDR3 coding DNA: TGTGCCAGCAGCGTCCCGGGGACTAGCGGAAACACCGGGGAGCTGTTTTTT. As protein: CASSVPGTSGNTGELFF. Full variable domain (outside the CDR3, taken from reference TRBV9 and TRBJ2-2): DSGVTQTPKHLITATGQRVTLRCSPRSGDLSVYWYQQSLDQGLQFLIQYYNGEERAKGNILERFSAQQFPDLHSELNLSSLELGDSALYFCASSVPGTSGNTGELFFGEGSRLTVL.

This clone has only a few counts. The chain carries TRBV27 and TRBJ2-7, with D perhaps matching TRBD1 (6 bases). Germline V gene sequence: CDR1 MNHEY, CDR2 SMNVEV (reference sequence). The CDR3 totals 15 residues. Trimming pared 4 bases from V and 1 base from J, leaving 14 bases between. The DNA of the CDR3 is TGTGCCAGCAGTTCGCCGGGGACACGATCCTACGAGCAGTACTTC. Translating it yields CASSSPGTRSYEQYF.

This chain joins TRBV25-1 and TRBJ2-7; 7 nucleotides line up with TRBD2. The CDR3 is 16 residues long. V trimming: 3 bases; J trimming: 7 bases; junction bases outside the gene matches: 15. Germline V gene lookup returns CDR1 MGHDK and CDR2 SYGVNS. CDR3 in amino acids: CASSDNTGTTPGEQYF. CDR3 in DNA: TGTGCCAGCAGTGACAATACCGGGACTACCCCTGGGGAGCAGTACTTC.

The chain links TRBV19 to TRBJ2-6; TRBD1 agrees at 10 bases. CDR1 LNHDA and CDR2 SQIVND come from the germline V gene (reference sequence). Unmatched junction bases numbered 11, after V lost 7 bases and J lost 2 bases. CDR3 size: 18 residues. The CDR3 protein is CASTPGRQGAPGANVLTF. The DNA for the CDR3 is TGTGCCAGTACCCCTGGGAGACAGGGGGCGCCTGGGGCCAACGTCCTGACTTTC.

This chain uses TRBV3-1 (or the pseudogene TRBV3-2) with TRBJ2-3; TRBD2 matches at 9 bases. Germline CDR1 and CDR2: LGHDT and YNNKEL (reference sequence). Trimming at V came to 1 base and at J to 5 bases, leaving 4 bases not matched to a gene. The CDR3 spans 15 residues. CDR3 region: CASSQGLAGIDTQYF. CDR3 coding DNA: TGTGCCAGCAGCCAAGGGCTAGCGGGAATAGATACGCAGTATTTT.

V gene TRBV6-5 combines with J gene TRBJ2-3; D is unresolved. In germline, CDR1 is MNHEY, CDR2 SVGAGI. V lost 8 bases, J lost 2 bases, and 14 bases lay in between. This CDR3 region has 14 residues. The CDR3 bases are TGTGCCAGCCAGGCGACGATCTCCACAGATACGCAGTATTTT. It is translated as CASQATISTDTQYF.

V usage is TRBV6-5 and J usage is TRBJ2-3; TRBD2 is a possible D gene (7 bases). There are 11 residues in the CDR3. The V end lost 6 bases, the J end lost 9 bases, and 10 bases lay between the germline ends. CDR1 and CDR2 (germline): MNHEY, SVGAGI. This CDR3 is CASSRGGTQYF. The CDR3 DNA reads TGTGCCAGCAGCAGGGGAGGGACGCAGTATTTT.

The chain has TRBV28 and TRBJ2-2; tentative D call: TRBD1 (6 bases). The CDR3 has 14 residues. Germline V CDR1 and CDR2: MDHEN, SYDVKM. The ends were cut back, 5 bases at V and 1 base at J, with 8 bases in the middle. Here the CDR3 DNA reads TGTGCCAGCAGTGGGACAAGGAACACCGGGGAGCTGTTTTTT. It translates to CASSGTRNTGELFF.

CDR3 coding DNA: TGTGCCAGCAGCTTACCAGGGAGGTCAACCGGGGAGCTGTTTTTT. Translation gives CASSLPGRSTGELFF. V and J are TRBV5-4 and TRBJ2-2, with D maybe TRBD2 (6 bases). CDR3 length: 15 amino acids. In germline, CDR1 is SGHNT, CDR2 YYREEE (reference sequence). The ends were cut back, 2 bases at V and 5 bases at J, with 13 bases in the middle.

This chain uses TRBV21-1 with TRBJ1-5. TRBV21-1 is a listed pseudogene. The CDR3 is made up of 14 amino acids. The CDR3 coding sequence is TGTGCCAGCAGCAATAGGACGGGGAATCAGCCCCAGCATTTT. It yields the protein CASSNRTGNQPQHF.

In its sample, this clone was seen once. The chain links TRBV9 to TRBJ1-4; maybe TRBD1 (5 bases). Germline V gives CDR1 SGDLS, CDR2 YYNGEE. V dropped 3 bases and J dropped 6 bases, with 15 bases sitting between them. The CDR3 has 15 amino acids. The DNA of the CDR3 is TGTGCCAGCAGCGCCGGGACTCCCGGGGATGAAAAACTGTTTTTT. As protein: CASSAGTPGDEKLFF.

The chain recombines TRBV19 with TRBJ2-5; tentative D call: TRBD2 (6 bases). Germline lookup yields CDR1 LNHDA and CDR2 SQIVND (reference sequence). This CDR3 comprises 15 residues. Deletions cut 5 bases from V and 2 bases from J, with 15 bases between. The CDR3 nucleotides are TGTGCCAGTAGTCCAAGGACGGCGGGGCAAGAGACCCAGTACTTC. This translates into CASSPRTAGQETQYF.

This clone has a handful of counts. The rearrangement joins TRBV5-1 to TRBJ2-7, with 8 nucleotides matching TRBD2. Unmatched junction bases numbered 9, after V lost 4 bases and J lost 0 bases. CDR3 length equals 16 residues. Germline CDR1 and CDR2: SGHRS and YFSETQ. DNA of the CDR3: TGCGCCAGCAGCCTTAAGTCGGGAGGGAGCTCCTACGAGCAGTACTTC. Translation gives CASSLKSGGSSYEQYF.